The 17 T cell receptor beta chains in this list originate from one sample, sequenced in a study of metastatic and nonmetastatic thyroid tumors. Not a single patient had been given any form of treatment at any point before undergoing thyroid surgery. TCRdb ran MiXCR on the PCR reads. Found here are around 30,000 clones, 13% of them singletons; the top ten hold about 5.3%. The sequenced sample was blood. These receptors all stem from a female donor with papillary thyroid cancer or a benign thyroid nodule (not recorded which). Some clones in this sample may be carry-over from other donors' samples.

Ten or more counts support this clone. The rearrangement uses TRBV28 and TRBJ2-3; no clear D. Germline CDR1 MDHEN, CDR2 SYDVKM. The V and J ends lost 7 bases and 6 bases respectively, with 11 bases between them. There are 12 residues in the CDR3. CDR3 sequence (DNA): TGTGCCAGCACCACCCCGGTTGATACGCAGTATTTT. Translated, it gives CASTTPVDTQYF. Filled out from reference TRBV28 and TRBJ2-3, the complete variable domain reads DVKVTQSSRYLVKRTGEKVFLECVQDMDHENMFWYRQDPGLGLRLIYFSYDVKMKEKGDIPEGYSVSREKKERFSLILESASTNQTSMYLCASTTPVDTQYFGPGTRLTVL.

The chain combines TRBV12-3 or TRBV12-4 with TRBJ2-7, with D tentatively TRBD2 (7 bases). This CDR3 is 14 amino acids long. Trimming left V 6 bases short and J 4 bases short, with 16 bases between. In nucleotides, the CDR3 is TGTGCCAGCAGACAGGGAGGGAGCGGGTACGAGCAGTACTTC. Residues: CASRQGGSGYEQYF.

This clone was recorded at least ten times. The chain uses TRBV19 and TRBJ1-6; tentatively, D is TRBD1 (6 bases). The CDR3 runs 13 residues. V lost 8 bases, J lost 8 bases, and 13 bases lay in between. The germline gives CDR1 LNHDA, CDR2 SQIVND (reference sequence). The CDR3 loop reads CASSPSGDSPLHF. CDR3 bases: TGTGCCAGTTCTCCCTCAGGGGATTCACCCCTCCACTTT.

This clone was counted ten times or more. This rearrangement joins TRBV6-2 or TRBV6-3 to TRBJ1-4; the D is unclear. Trimming removed 5 bases at V and 16 bases at J, with 17 bases between. The CDR3 sequence is 12 residues long. The germline CDR1 and CDR2 sequences are MNHEY and SVGEGT. The CDR3 reads CASSDPTSRWFF. DNA of the CDR3: TGTGCCAGCAGTGACCCTACCTCCCGGTGGTTTTTT.

This clone was counted many times. This specimen includes other DNA sequences encoding the same CDR3. This chain uses TRBV5-4 with TRBJ2-1, with 7 bases fitting TRBD2. The length of the CDR3 is 15 residues. V shed 4 bases and J 3 bases; nucleotides not matched to a gene: 7. The germline gives CDR1 SGHNT, CDR2 YYREEE (reference sequence). In DNA form, the CDR3 reads TGTGCCAGCAGCCCGGGGGGATCAGTCTACAATGAGCAGTTCTTC. Protein: CASSPGGSVYNEQFF.

In this sample, this clone turned up many times. This sequence joins TRBV20-1 and TRBJ1-3; possible D gene TRBD1, 5 bases. This CDR3 has 13 amino acids. V was clipped by 3 bases and J by 1 base, with 7 bases between them. The germline V gene encodes CDR1 DFQATT and CDR2 SNEGSKA (reference sequence). In DNA form, the CDR3 reads TGCAGTGCTAGGGGGGTATCTGGAAACACCATATATTTT. Its protein is CSARGVSGNTIYF.

This clone appeared many times. The V gene is TRBV28, the J gene TRBJ1-3; no clear D. The germline V and J ends were trimmed by 1 base and 0 bases, with 10 bases remaining between them. CDR1 and CDR2 from the germline V gene are MDHEN and SYDVKM. The CDR3 contains 16 residues. CDR3: CASSLFRQFSGNTIYF. The CDR3 bases are TGTGCCAGCAGTTTATTTCGCCAGTTCTCTGGAAACACCATATATTTT.

This clone was picked up many times. The rearrangement joins TRBV10-3 to TRBJ1-2; no definite D call. V lost 6 bases, J lost 0 bases, and 8 bases lay in between. Germline V gives CDR1 ENHRY, CDR2 SYGVKD. The CDR3 length is 13 residues. The CDR3 bases are TGTGCCATCAGGCTCCGAGCTAACTATGGCTACACCTTC. This codes for CAIRLRANYGYTF.

The sample holds a few counts of this clone. The chain carries TRBV6-1 and TRBJ1-1, with 8 bases matching TRBD1. J lost 0 bases, V lost 3 bases, and 12 bases had no gene match. Germline CDR1 reads MNHNS; CDR2 reads SASEGT. The CDR3 sequence is 18 residues long. As DNA, the CDR3 is TGTGCCAGCAGTGAGGGAAACAGGGGGTGGAGGTTGAACACTGAAGCTTTCTTT. This encodes CASSEGNRGWRLNTEAFF.

This clone was detected ten times or more. V and J are TRBV7-6 and TRBJ2-7; 11 bases match TRBD2. This CDR3 contains 15 residues. Trimming took 5 bases from V and 6 from J; bases not matched to a gene: 9. Germline CDR1 SGHVS, CDR2 FNYEAQ. CDR3 protein: CASSPLPSGGPEQYF. CDR3 coding DNA: TGTGCCAGCAGCCCACTTCCTAGCGGGGGGCCCGAGCAGTACTTC.

This clone was picked up many times. The CDR3 sequence: CASSLGQGVRNEQFF. CDR3 sequence (DNA): TGTGCCAGCAGCTTAGGACAGGGGGTTCGCAATGAGCAGTTCTTC. The chain employs TRBV7-6 and TRBJ2-1, with 9 bases lining up with TRBD1. The germline V gene has CDR1 SGHVS and CDR2 FNYEAQ. This CDR3 is built from 15 residues. Trimming cost V 1 base and J 6 bases; bases outside gene matches: 4.

This chain links TRBV20-1 with TRBJ2-7; possibly TRBD1 for D (6 bases). The CDR3 spans 15 residues. V gave up 5 bases and J gave up 3 bases, with 20 bases separating them. In germline, CDR1 is DFQATT, CDR2 SNEGSKA (reference sequence). The CDR3 DNA is TGCAGTGCTGCTCTTGGACAGTGGGCTTACTACGAGCAGTACTTC. Protein sequence: CSAALGQWAYYEQYF.

This clone was counted at least ten times. The chain is built from TRBV11-2 and TRBJ2-1; 8 bases fit TRBD2. This CDR3 comprises 14 residues. The V gene end was trimmed by 3 bases and the J gene end by 7 bases; junction bases not matched to a gene: 5. CDR1 is SGHAT and CDR2 is FQNNGV in the germline V gene. CDR3: CASSLSGGPNEQFF. Here the CDR3 DNA reads TGTGCCAGCAGCTTGTCGGGAGGGCCTAATGAGCAGTTCTTC.

This clone has ten or more counts. The V call is TRBV6-1, the J call TRBJ1-2; D not certain. The CDR3 extends over 14 amino acids. The V gene lost 5 bases and the J gene lost 8 bases, with 18 bases spanning the gap. Germline CDR1 and CDR2: MNHNS and SASEGT. This chain's CDR3 is CASSWSDGLGGYTF. The CDR3 DNA sequence: TGTGCCAGCAGTTGGTCGGACGGGCTGGGAGGCTACACCTTC.

The V and J genes are TRBV20-1 and TRBJ1-3; 8 bases line up with TRBD1. V shed 8 bases and J 6 bases; nucleotides not matched to a gene: 18. The CDR3 consists of 16 residues. The germline gives CDR1 DFQATT, CDR2 SNEGSKA (reference sequence). The CDR3: CSSAGQAWSEKNTIYF. Here the CDR3 DNA reads TGCAGTTCTGCGGGACAGGCTTGGTCGGAGAAAAACACCATATATTTT.

This clone was observed at least ten times. This chain joins TRBV2 and TRBJ2-3, with TRBD2 identical over 8 bases. The ends lost 7 bases at V and 2 bases at J; junction bases unmatched: 8. Germline-derived CDR1 and CDR2 are SNHLY and FYNNEI. This CDR3 has 15 amino acids. In nucleotides, the CDR3 is TGTGCCAGCACTCGAGGTAGCGGGAACACAGATACGCAGTATTTT. This encodes CASTRGSGNTDTQYF.

This clone was detected ten times or more. The chain has TRBV7-2 and TRBJ2-2; D is unclear. Germline CDR1 reads SGHTA; CDR2 reads FQGNSA. CDR3 length: 12 amino acids. The V end lost 1 base, the J end lost 10 bases, and 7 bases lay between the germline ends. DNA for the CDR3: TGTGCCAGCAGCTTAGTAACGGAGGAGCTGTTTTTT. Protein: CASSLVTEELFF.